A few counts support the clone carrying this TCR beta chain. Its antigen remains unidentified. These data come from a study of T cell repertoires in cytomegalovirus infection. Broader study findings: Ex vivo responses were dominated by HLA-C-restricted CMV-specific TCR beta clonotypes.

CDR1 is SQVTM and CDR2 is ANQGSEA in the germline V gene. V was clipped by 4 bases and J by 4 bases, with 14 bases between them. The CDR3 spans 14 residues. From the reads, TCRdb called clonotypes with MiXCR, one entry per CDR3 protein. The sample yields 480,000 or so distinct CDR3 sequences, 10% to 12% seen once. The TCR originated in a human donor in good health (CMV status not recorded). Some clones in this sample may be carry-over from other donors' samples. Material for sequencing was PBMCs. This chain connects TRBV29-1 to TRBJ2-1; D gene unclear. This CDR3 reads CSVVQVAAYNEQFF. Written as DNA, the CDR3 is TGCAGCGTTGTTCAGGTCGCTGCATACAATGAGCAGTTCTTC.